The clone carrying this T cell receptor beta chain has more than one count but fewer than ten. Germline CDR1 and CDR2: LNHDA and SQIVND (reference sequence). The CDR3 totals 15 residues. With V trimmed by 1 base and J by 11 bases, 5 bases remained unmatched. The record originates from a study of shared clonotypes between healthy human individuals. The repertoire was sequenced with immunoSEQ multiplex PCR; TCRdb's copy has only in-frame clones and lacks some. This table holds about 1 million clones, under 80% found once. V and J are TRBV19 and TRBJ1-6, with 10 bases fitting TRBD1. Material: memory CD4+ T cells sorted from blood. The subset denotes: CD45RA-negative fraction. The sequence was collected from a man aged 18 to 35 in good health. In DNA form, the CDR3 reads TGTGCCAGTAGTATAGCTCGGGACAGGGGAGCACCCCTCCACTTT. Translation gives CASSIARDRGAPLHF.